Below are 31 T cell receptor beta chains sequenced from a single sample in a study of beta chain features in type 1 diabetes. Study-wide findings and caveats: Type 1 diabetes patients had TCRB CDR3s that were shorter (moderately but significantly so) in all four CD4+ subsets.

These receptors' antigens are unknown. Expressed TCRB transcripts were sequenced, since all the RNA that had been isolated was reverse transcribed. The data were produced by immunoSEQ multiplex PCR, yet TCRdb's version contains in-frame clones alone and is incomplete. The data show about 52,000 clones, under 55% seen once. Material: Tregs from blood. These receptor sequences come from a man in his thirties or forties with type 1 diabetes.

The chain uses TRBV28 and TRBJ2-7, with 7 bases fitting TRBD2. The V gene end was trimmed by 2 bases and the J gene end by 5 bases; junction bases not matched to a gene: 9. Germline assignment: CDR1 MDHEN and CDR2 SYDVKM. There are 15 residues in the CDR3. In DNA, the CDR3 is TGTGCCAGCAGTTTAGCGGGAGTTAGCGGCCACGAGCAGTACTTC. Its translation: CASSLAGVSGHEQYF.

The chain has TRBV28 and TRBJ1-2; D is possibly TRBD1 (6 bases). Germline assignment: CDR1 MDHEN and CDR2 SYDVKM. Trimming removed 6 bases at V and 4 bases at J, with 6 bases between. The CDR3 loop spans 11 amino acids. CDR3 in amino acids: CASRDSYGYTF. CDR3 nucleotide sequence: TGTGCCAGCAGGGACAGCTATGGCTACACCTTC.

CDR3 sequence reads: CASSLTGQTTDTQYF. CDR3 nucleotide sequence: TGTGCCAGCTCCCTGACAGGCCAAACCACAGATACGCAGTATTTT. This rearrangement joins TRBV28 to TRBJ2-3; D possibly corresponds to TRBD1 (6 bases). The V gene lost 8 bases and the J gene lost 2 bases, with 17 bases spanning the gap. CDR1 and CDR2 from the germline V gene are MDHEN and SYDVKM. CDR3 length equals 15 residues.

The chain joins TRBV7-9 to TRBJ2-7, with 8 bases identical to TRBD2. Germline CDR1 and CDR2: SEHNR and FQNEAQ (reference sequence). This CDR3 has 16 amino acids. The junction had 10 bases not matched to a gene; V was cut back by 1 base and J by 5 bases. CDR3 nucleotide sequence: TGTGCCAGCAGCTTAGTTGCCTTGGCGGGGGGCGACGAGCAGTACTTC. This sequence encodes CASSLVALAGGDEQYF.

This sequence joins TRBV19 and TRBJ1-2, with 8 bases fitting TRBD1. Trimming removed 6 bases from V and 1 base from J; junction bases left unmatched: 4. This CDR3 comprises 14 residues. CDR1 and CDR2 from the germline V gene are LNHDA and SQIVND (reference sequence). The DNA of the CDR3 is TGTGCCAGTAGCGGGACAGGCGGTAACTATGGCTACACCTTC. It codes for CASSGTGGNYGYTF.

This chain connects TRBV6-5 to TRBJ1-2; 9 bases are a match to TRBD1. CDR1 and CDR2 from the germline V gene are MNHEY and SVGAGI. V lost 6 bases and J lost 4; bases outside the gene matches: 6. The CDR3 consists of 14 residues. CDR3 region: CASSRTGAIYGYTF. The DNA of the CDR3 is TGTGCCAGCAGCCGGACAGGGGCCATCTATGGCTACACCTTC.

Concerning this clone itself: At the DNA level, this CDR3 is encoded by other sequences in the same sample as well. The rearrangement links TRBV6-5 to TRBJ2-5; 7 bases align to TRBD2. This CDR3 has 14 amino acids. The V segment lost 5 bases and the J segment 4 bases; nucleotides outside the gene matches: 7. Germline V gene data show CDR1 as MNHEY and CDR2 as SVGAGI. This CDR3 is CASSPGGGVETQYF. CDR3 coding DNA: TGTGCCAGCAGTCCCGGTGGGGGGGTAGAGACCCAGTACTTC.

This clone appeared a few times. V is TRBV2 and J is TRBJ1-1, with D maybe TRBD1 (6 bases). This CDR3 is built from 15 residues. Germline V CDR1 and CDR2: SNHLY, FYNNEI. Deletions cut 5 bases from V and 3 bases from J, with 16 bases between. Here the CDR3 reads CASSNQGSLDTEAFF. The CDR3 nucleotides read TGTGCCAGCAGTAATCAGGGGTCTTTGGACACTGAAGCTTTCTTT.

There are a few counts of this clone. The same CDR3 can be traced to other DNA sequences in this sample. This chain links TRBV18 with TRBJ1-1, with D uncertain. This CDR3 is built from 13 residues. CDR1 KGHSH and CDR2 LQKENI come from the germline V gene. V was shortened by 6 bases and J by 5 bases, with 13 bases between the two germline ends. Here the CDR3 reads CASSKEGGTEAFF. The DNA for the CDR3 is TGTGCCAGCTCTAAAGAGGGAGGTACTGAAGCTTTCTTT. Supplemented by reference TRBV18 and TRBJ1-1, the full variable domain reads NAGVMQNPRHLVRRRGQEARLRCSPMKGHSHVYWYRQLPEEGLKFMVYLQKENIIDESGMPKERFSAEFPKEGPSILRIQQVVRGDSAAYFCASSKEGGTEAFFGQGTRLTVV.

The rearrangement joins TRBV5-8 to TRBJ2-5; 8 bases align to TRBD2. The V and J ends lost 2 bases and 2 bases, in that order; junction bases with no gene match: 8. Germline lookup yields CDR1 SGHTS and CDR2 YDEGEE. CDR3 size: 16 residues. For the CDR3, the DNA is TGTGCCAGCAGCTTCTTAGCGGGACCGGGGCAAGAGACCCAGTACTTC. This sequence encodes CASSFLAGPGQETQYF.

The chain is built from TRBV28 and TRBJ2-2; 10 bases fit TRBD1. Trimming at V came to 4 bases and at J to 3 bases, leaving 5 bases not matched to a gene. This CDR3 region has 16 residues. Germline lookup yields CDR1 MDHEN and CDR2 SYDVKM. CDR3 in DNA: TGTGCCAGCAGTTCGGCCGGGACAGGGGACACCGGGGAGCTGTTTTTT. It codes for CASSSAGTGDTGELFF.

A few counts support this clone. CDR3 bases: TGTGCTAGTGGATGGGAGACAGATACGCAGTATTTT. Its translation is CASGWETDTQYF. The chain recombines TRBV12-5 with TRBJ2-3; tentatively, D is TRBD2 (5 bases). The CDR3 sequence is 12 residues long. Per the germline V gene, CDR1 is LGHNT and CDR2 is FRNRAP. V gave up 6 bases and J gave up 3 bases, with 7 bases separating them.

This chain connects TRBV6-5 to TRBJ2-3; D gene unclear. Trimming removed 2 bases from V and 5 bases from J, with 17 bases in between. This CDR3 contains 16 residues. The germline V gene encodes CDR1 MNHEY and CDR2 SVGAGI. For the CDR3, the DNA is TGTGCCAGCAGTTACAGCCGCACTTCTTTTGGAGATACGCAGTATTTT. Amino acids: CASSYSRTSFGDTQYF.

The chain employs TRBV5-4 and TRBJ2-7, with a weak D call TRBD1 (5 bases). This CDR3 has 15 residues. Trimming took 1 base from V and 2 from J, leaving 13 bases between them. Germline values: CDR1 SGHNT, CDR2 YYREEE (reference sequence). The CDR3 protein is CASSLRNGRAYEQYF. DNA of the CDR3: TGTGCCAGCAGCTTGCGAAACGGCAGGGCCTACGAGCAGTACTTC.

V is TRBV5-1 and J is TRBJ1-1; D perhaps matches TRBD1 (6 bases). This CDR3 is built from 16 residues. Germline CDR1 is SGHRS and CDR2 is YFSETQ. V was trimmed by 1 base and J by 0 bases, leaving 13 bases between them. The CDR3 bases are TGCGCCAGCAGCTTGTGGGGGCCAGTCATGAACACTGAAGCTTTCTTT. Residues: CASSLWGPVMNTEAFF. Full variable domain (missing parts from reference TRBV5-1 and TRBJ1-1): KAGVTQTPRYLIKTRGQQVTLSCSPISGHRSVSWYQQTPGQGLQFLFEYFSETQRNKGNFPGRFSGRQFSNSRSEMNVSTLELGDSALYLCASSLWGPVMNTEAFFGQGTRLTVV.

The chain has TRBV27 and TRBJ2-6; 8 bases are shared with TRBD2. Germline values: CDR1 MNHEY, CDR2 SMNVEV (reference sequence). Trimming cost V 3 bases and J 2 bases; bases outside gene matches: 9. The CDR3 length is 18 residues. CDR3 amino acids: CASSFIHRGGTGANVLTF. In nucleotides, the CDR3 is TGTGCCAGCAGTTTCATACATCGGGGGGGAACTGGGGCCAACGTCCTGACTTTC.

This chain uses TRBV27 with TRBJ2-3, with D tentatively TRBD1 (6 bases). Deletions cut 7 bases from V and 3 bases from J, with 8 bases between. Germline V gives CDR1 MNHEY, CDR2 SMNVEV (reference sequence). This CDR3 has 12 residues. The CDR3 reads CASTGTTDTQYF. DNA for the CDR3: TGTGCCAGCACCGGGACAACAGATACGCAGTATTTT.

The chain combines TRBV5-1 with TRBJ2-5; TRBD1 is a possible D gene (5 bases). The J call may be incorrect, as the DNA end agrees better with TRBJ2-7. The CDR3 is made up of 14 amino acids. In germline, CDR1 is SGHRS, CDR2 YFSETQ. This CDR3 reads CASSLGGQAYEQYF. In DNA, the CDR3 is TGCGCCAGCAGCTTGGGAGGACAAGCCTACGAGCAGTACTTC.

This clone showed up just a few times. The chain carries TRBV28 and TRBJ2-7, with TRBD1 matching 11 bases. The V segment lost 3 bases and the J segment 3 bases; nucleotides outside the gene matches: 7. The CDR3 sequence is 16 residues long. Germline V gene data show CDR1 as MDHEN and CDR2 as SYDVKM. The CDR3 DNA reads TGTGCCAGCAGTTTGGTGCCGGGACAGGGGGTCTACGAGCAGTACTTC. It yields the protein CASSLVPGQGVYEQYF.

There are a few counts of this clone. V and J are TRBV5-1 and TRBJ2-7; D perhaps matches TRBD1 (6 bases). Trimming took 2 bases from V and 5 from J, leaving 17 bases between them. CDR3 length: 15 amino acids. CDR1 SGHRS and CDR2 YFSETQ come from the germline V gene. DNA of the CDR3: TGCGCCAGCAGCTTTACGGGACACCCTACGGACGAGCAGTACTTC. It is translated as CASSFTGHPTDEQYF.

The genes are TRBV5-1 and TRBJ2-7, with 8 bases fitting TRBD2. The CDR3 consists of 14 residues. Germline CDR1 reads SGHRS; CDR2 reads YFSETQ. V trimming: 0 bases; J trimming: 6 bases; junction bases outside the gene matches: 5. The CDR3 nucleotides read TGCGCCAGCAGCTTGGAGGGACTAGTCTCCGAGCAGTACTTC. Residues: CASSLEGLVSEQYF.

The CDR3 nucleotides are TGTGCCAGCAACTTAGAGGGGACAGGGCCTGAAAAACTGTTTTTT. Translation gives CASNLEGTGPEKLFF. The V call is TRBV5-6, the J call TRBJ1-4, with 9 bases identical to TRBD1. Trimming at V came to 6 bases and at J to 7 bases, leaving 10 bases not matched to a gene. The CDR3 has 15 amino acids. Germline CDR1 and CDR2: SGHDT and YYEEEE.

This clone occurred a few times. V is TRBV28 and J is TRBJ2-2, with D possibly matching TRBD1 (5 bases). The germline CDR1 and CDR2 sequences are MDHEN and SYDVKM. V lost 3 bases, J lost 6 bases, and 14 bases lay in between. The CDR3 runs 15 residues. CDR3: CASSFGGRASGELFF. Written as DNA, the CDR3 is TGTGCCAGCAGTTTTGGCGGCAGGGCATCCGGGGAGCTGTTTTTT.

This clone was picked up a small number of times. V and J are TRBV19 and TRBJ2-1; TRBD1 agrees at 9 bases. Germline CDR1 is LNHDA and CDR2 is SQIVND (reference sequence). The V and J ends lost 6 bases and 4 bases, in that order; junction bases with no gene match: 7. This CDR3 has 15 residues. CDR3 sequence: CASSSTGGRYNEQFF. The DNA for the CDR3 is TGTGCCAGTAGCTCTACAGGGGGCAGATACAATGAGCAGTTCTTC.

The chain recombines TRBV11-2 with TRBJ2-5; 7 positions agree with TRBD2. Germline V gene sequence: CDR1 SGHAT, CDR2 FQNNGV. This CDR3 region has 15 residues. V was clipped by 5 bases and J by 5 bases; unmatched bases: 11. The CDR3 loop is CASSPSGGRRETQYF. CDR3 sequence (DNA): TGTGCCAGCAGCCCTAGTGGCGGGAGAAGGGAGACCCAGTACTTC. The entire variable domain, with the rest obtained from reference TRBV11-2 and TRBJ2-5, is as follows: EAGVAQSPRYKIIEKRQSVAFWCNPISGHATLYWYQQILGQGPKLLIQFQNNGVVDDSQLPKDRFSAERLKGVDSTLKIQPAKLEDSAVYLCASSPSGGRRETQYFGPGTRLLVL.

This clone was recorded once. The chain recombines TRBV2 with TRBJ2-3, with TRBD2 matching 9 bases. CDR1 and CDR2 from the germline V gene are SNHLY and FYNNEI. This CDR3 is built from 14 residues. V trimming: 5 bases; J trimming: 4 bases; junction bases outside the gene matches: 4. CDR3 DNA: TGTGCCAGCAGTTATAGCGGGAGTGCAGATACGCAGTATTTT. Its protein product is CASSYSGSADTQYF. Drawing the rest from reference TRBV2 and TRBJ2-3, the complete variable domain is EPEVTQTPSHQVTQMGQEVILRCVPISNHLYFYWYRQILGQKVEFLVSFYNNEISEKSEIFDDQFSVERPDGSNFTLKIRSTKLEDSAMYFCASSYSGSADTQYFGPGTRLTVL.

This chain links TRBV7-3 with TRBJ2-5; 9 bases agree with TRBD1. The DNA matches TRBJ2-7 better at its end, which makes the J call doubtful. Germline V gene sequence: CDR1 SGHTA, CDR2 FQGTGA. The CDR3 runs to 13 residues. In DNA, the CDR3 is TGTGCCAGCAGTCCACAGGGGGCCCACGAGCAGTACTTC. Its protein is CASSPQGAHEQYF.

In this sample, this clone turned up a few times. The genes are TRBV5-1 and TRBJ2-3; TRBD2 is a possible D gene (6 bases). CDR1 and CDR2 (germline): SGHRS, YFSETQ. This CDR3 contains 15 residues. V lost 4 bases and J lost 1, with 13 bases in between. As DNA, the CDR3 is TGCGCCAGCAGCCTCGGACCTAGCGGCACAGATACGCAGTATTTT. Its translation: CASSLGPSGTDTQYF.

This clone was seen only a few times. The rearrangement uses TRBV6-1 and TRBJ2-3; no clear D. This CDR3 spans 11 amino acids. The germline gives CDR1 MNHNS, CDR2 SASEGT. V was cut by 4 bases and J by 5 bases, with 4 bases left in between. Here the CDR3 DNA reads TGTGCCAGCAGTGTATTAGATACGCAGTATTTT. The encoded protein is CASSVLDTQYF.

This chain connects TRBV5-1 to TRBJ1-3; no definite D call. Germline V CDR1 and CDR2: SGHRS, YFSETQ. V was shortened by 0 bases and J by 5 bases, with 15 bases between the two germline ends. The CDR3 extends over 16 amino acids. This chain's CDR3 is CASSLDGQFGRNTIYF. CDR3 nucleotides: TGCGCCAGCAGCTTGGATGGGCAGTTCGGTAGAAACACCATATATTTT.

The chain is built from TRBV7-2 and TRBJ1-2; TRBD1 is a possible D gene (6 bases). Germline CDR1 SGHTA, CDR2 FQGNSA. Trimming stripped 5 bases from V and 7 bases from J, with 17 bases between. CDR3 length equals 14 residues. This CDR3 is CASSRYDQGIGYTF. Here the CDR3 DNA reads TGTGCCAGCAGCCGGTACGACCAGGGGATTGGCTACACCTTC.